The source of this T cell receptor (beta chain) is a study of CD8 T cells in Susac syndrome. Germline assignment: CDR1 SGHTA and CDR2 FQGNSA. CDR3 size: 14 residues. Trimming took 6 bases from V and 7 from J; bases not matched to a gene: 9. This clonotype was found once. With random hexamers, about 0.5 to 1 ug RNA was reverse transcribed. TCRdb redid the calling of the immunoSEQ multiplex PCR reads with MiXCR, one entry per CDR3 protein. The sample holds some 120,000 distinct CDR3 sequences, under 95% seen once. TCR beta sequences were obtained from blood CD8+ and CD4+ T cells. The multiple sclerosis controls consisted of treatment-naive patients with relapsing-remitting disease, either stable or active.

The rearrangement links TRBV7-2 to TRBJ2-1; the match to TRBD2 covers 7 bases. This receptor was obtained from a human donor with multiple sclerosis. The sample consisted of CD8+ T cells from PBMCs. In DNA, the CDR3 is TGTGCCAGCAGTTCCCCGGCGGGAGTTAATGAGCAGTTCTTC. Its translation is CASSSPAGVNEQFF.